This TCR beta chain is drawn from a study of vaccination effects on CD4 cells after COVID-19. Study-wide findings and caveats: Healthy vaccine recipients' vaccine-induced clones were almost all SARS-CoV-2 mono-reactive.

V was clipped by 0 bases and J by 14 bases, with 19 bases between them. Germline values: CDR1 LNHDA, CDR2 SQIVND (reference sequence). The CDR3 has 14 residues. The repertoire was sequenced with immunoSEQ multiplex PCR; TCRdb's copy has only in-frame clones and lacks some. The sample yields about 28,000 clones, less than 85% seen once. Using viral peptide pools, the ViraFEST assay grew out antigen-specific CD4+ T cells prior to sequencing. Following culture for 9 to 11 days, CD4+ T cells were isolated. BNT162b2 vaccine or mRNA-1273 vaccine was given to participants in two doses. This clone has just one count. What it binds is not known.

The chain carries TRBV19 and TRBJ2-5; D is possibly TRBD2 (7 bases). The input for sequencing was CD4+ T cells from PBMCs cultured with HCoV-NL63 spike peptides, taken after COVID-19 vaccination. The receptor comes from a human donor who received a COVID-19 vaccine. The CDR3 coding sequence is TGTGCCAGTAGTATAGATTGGGGGGGGCTTATGGTTTACTTC. Protein product: CASSIDWGGLMVYF.